The 7 T cell receptor beta chains below were found in one sample sequenced in a study of cytomegalovirus exposure and HLA in healthy donors. Use of 60 Vbeta and 13 Jbeta primers characterized the PCR. Sequenced by immunoSEQ multiplex PCR; TCRdb stores in-frame clones only, minus some. The data contain under 150,000 clones, 70% to 80% of them singletons. The source material was PBMCs. The source is a female donor in good health and CMV-seronegative.

J is TRBJ2-7 and V is TRBV7-2, with D perhaps matching TRBD2 (6 bases). Trimming removed 5 bases from V and 1 base from J, with 15 bases in between. Germline CDR1 SGHTA, CDR2 FQGNSA. The CDR3 is 15 residues long. CDR3 in DNA: TGTGCCAGCAGCCCACTGCCCGGGACTTCCTACGAGCAGTACTTC. Its protein is CASSPLPGTSYEQYF.

A word on this clone: Other DNA variants within this sample encode the same CDR3. V usage is TRBV6-5 and J usage is TRBJ1-5, with 9 bases fitting TRBD1. Germline V gene sequence: CDR1 MNHEY, CDR2 SVGAGI. The length of the CDR3 is 14 residues. J lost 4 bases, V lost 6 bases, and 4 bases had no gene match. In DNA form, the CDR3 reads TGTGCCAGCAGGTCGACAGGGGGTAATCAGCCCCAGCATTTT. This sequence encodes CASRSTGGNQPQHF.

Only one count was recorded for this clone. J is TRBJ2-4 and V is TRBV7-8; no clear D. V was clipped by 4 bases and J by 1 base, with 14 bases between them. Germline assignment: CDR1 SGHVS and CDR2 FQNEAQ. The CDR3 is made up of 16 amino acids. As DNA, the CDR3 is TGTGCCAGCAGCTCTGCTAGGATAATTGCCAAAAACATTCAGTACTTC. Its protein product is CASSSARIIAKNIQYF. Combining the CDR3 with reference TRBV7-8 and TRBJ2-4 gives the whole variable domain GAGVSQSPRYKVAKRGQDVALRCDPISGHVSLFWYQQALGQGPEFLTYFQNEAQLDKSGLPSDRFFAERPEGSVSTLKIQRTQQEDSAVYLCASSSARIIAKNIQYFGAGTRLSVL.

This sequence joins TRBV7-2 and TRBJ2-3, with 7 positions matching TRBD2. Unmatched junction bases numbered 2, after V lost 1 base and J lost 1 base. Germline V gene lookup returns CDR1 SGHTA and CDR2 FQGNSA. This CDR3 is 15 amino acids long. The CDR3 reads CASSLGLARTDTQYF. The CDR3 bases are TGTGCCAGCAGCTTAGGACTAGCCCGCACAGATACGCAGTATTTT.

The V and J genes are TRBV4-3 and TRBJ2-4; 7 nucleotides line up with TRBD2. This CDR3 region has 14 residues. The germline gives CDR1 LGHNA, CDR2 YSLEER. After removal of 4 bases from V and 8 bases from J, the junction contained 8 bases not matched to a gene. In DNA form, the CDR3 reads TGCGCCAGCAGCCTAACTTCACGGGGGGACATTCAGTACTTC. Protein product: CASSLTSRGDIQYF.

Written as DNA, the CDR3 is TGTGCCAGCACCCCTTCCGGGGCCAACGTCCTGACTTTC. This encodes CASTPSGANVLTF. V gene TRBV7-3 combines with J gene TRBJ2-6, with D unresolved. CDR3 size: 13 residues. Germline loops: CDR1 SGHTA, CDR2 FQGTGA. V was cut by 7 bases and J by 4 bases, with 8 bases left in between. Together with reference TRBV7-3 and TRBJ2-6, the CDR3 gives the full variable domain: GAGVSQTPSNKVTEKGKYVELRCDPISGHTALYWYRQSLGQGPEFLIYFQGTGAADDSGLPNDRFFAVRPEGSVSTLKIQRTERGDSAVYLCASTPSGANVLTFGAGSRLTVL.

The rearrangement links TRBV18 to TRBJ1-3; tentatively, D is TRBD1 (5 bases). The CDR3 is made up of 14 amino acids. Trimming left V 2 bases short and J 5 bases short, with 10 bases between. Germline CDR1 is KGHSH and CDR2 is LQKENI. CDR3 sequence: CASSPSTDRNTIYF. The CDR3 nucleotides are TGTGCCAGCTCACCATCTACGGACAGAAACACCATATATTTT.